The 9 T cell receptor beta chains below were found in one sample sequenced in a study of T cells in Graves' hyperthyroidism and ophthalmopathy. TCR beta CDR3 sequences were amplified from RNA transcripts. When the TCR CDR3 underwent first-round RT-PCR, the HTBI primer set was used. TCRdb analysed the multiplex PCR reads with MiXCR anew, one entry per CDR3 protein. The data contain a few hundred thousand distinct CDR3 sequences, approximately 15% of them singletons. Sequenced material: blood. These receptor sequences come from a woman between 25 and 40 years old with Graves' ophthalmopathy.

In this sample, this clonotype turned up many times. This chain links TRBV6-5 with TRBJ1-2; D remains unclear. This CDR3 spans 15 amino acids. The germline V gene encodes CDR1 MNHEY and CDR2 SVGAGI. The V end lost 0 bases, the J end lost 4 bases, and 12 bases lay between the germline ends. The CDR3 nucleotides are TGTGCCAGCAGTTACTCTGTTCGACTGGGCTATGGCTACACCTTC. Amino acid sequence: CASSYSVRLGYGYTF.

This CDR3 reads CAGRPAGGIPEAFF. CDR3 nucleotides: TGTGCCGGCCGCCCAGCAGGGGGAATTCCTGAAGCTTTCTTT. The gene calls are TRBV13 and TRBJ1-1; 7 nucleotides agree with TRBD1. In germline, CDR1 is PRHDT, CDR2 FYEKMQ (reference sequence). The CDR3 consists of 14 residues. The junction had 15 bases not matched to a gene; V was cut back by 11 bases and J by 6 bases.

This clonotype was seen many times. The V call is TRBV11-2, the J call TRBJ2-1, with 8 nucleotides matching TRBD2. Per germline, CDR1 SGHAT and CDR2 FQNNGV. V shed 5 bases, J shed 0 bases, and the junction held 12 bases outside the gene matches. CDR3 length: 18 residues. The CDR3 bases are TGTGCCAGCAGCCCAATATCTAGCGGGCGGAGCTCCTACAATGAGCAGTTCTTC. Its protein is CASSPISSGRSSYNEQFF.

This clonotype was seen at least ten times. The chain combines TRBV5-6 with TRBJ2-7, with 7 nucleotides matching TRBD1. The length of the CDR3 is 14 residues. Trimming removed 4 bases from V and 6 bases from J; junction bases left unmatched: 10. Germline loops: CDR1 SGHDT, CDR2 YYEEEE. CDR3 DNA: TGTGCCAGCAGCCCGCTCCAGACAGGGAGCGAGCAGTACTTC. Its translation is CASSPLQTGSEQYF.

This rearrangement joins TRBV6-4 to TRBJ2-2; 9 bases line up with TRBD2. V was clipped by 5 bases and J by 2 bases; unmatched bases: 6. The germline V gene encodes CDR1 MRHNA and CDR2 SNTAGT. The CDR3 is 16 residues long. The CDR3 DNA follows: TGTGCCAGCAGTTACGAGACTAGCGGCAACACCGGGGAGCTGTTTTTT. Protein: CASSYETSGNTGELFF.

A word on this clonotype: At one end the junction does not follow the germline gene, possibly because of a read error. This rearrangement joins TRBV5-5 to TRBJ1-3; perhaps TRBD1 as D (6 bases). Per the germline V gene, CDR1 is SGHKS and CDR2 is YYEKEE (reference sequence). The CDR3 contains 15 residues. The CDR3 sequence is CASGVPGGSGNIIYF. The CDR3 bases are TGTGCCAGCGGCGTCCCGGGGGGCTCTGGAAACATCATATATTTT.

This clonotype occurred many times. The rearrangement joins TRBV7-8 to TRBJ1-2; D perhaps matches TRBD1 (5 bases). CDR3 length: 14 residues. The ends were cut back, 1 base at V and 6 bases at J, with 12 bases in the middle. CDR1 is SGHVS and CDR2 is FQNEAQ in the germline V gene. CDR3 sequence (DNA): TGTGCCAGCAGCTTAGGAGGGGTCCCACATGGCTACACCTTC. This encodes CASSLGGVPHGYTF.

This clonotype has more than one count but fewer than ten. The chain uses TRBV15 and TRBJ1-5; D unresolved. The CDR3 contains 17 residues. V dropped 1 base and J dropped 0 bases, with 13 bases sitting between them. Germline V CDR1 and CDR2: LNHNV, YYDKDF (reference sequence). CDR3 DNA: TGTGCCACCAGCAGAGGGTGGCAGATTAATAGCAATCAGCCCCAGCATTTT. Translated: CATSRGWQINSNQPQHF.

J is TRBJ2-1 and V is TRBV27; 10 nucleotides match TRBD1. CDR1 is MNHEY and CDR2 is SMNVEV in the germline V gene (reference sequence). The V gene end was trimmed by 4 bases and the J gene end by 2 bases; junction bases not matched to a gene: 2. The CDR3 has 15 residues. The CDR3 here is CASSSGTGAYNEQFF. DNA of the CDR3: TGTGCCAGCAGTTCGGGGACAGGGGCCTACAATGAGCAGTTCTTC.